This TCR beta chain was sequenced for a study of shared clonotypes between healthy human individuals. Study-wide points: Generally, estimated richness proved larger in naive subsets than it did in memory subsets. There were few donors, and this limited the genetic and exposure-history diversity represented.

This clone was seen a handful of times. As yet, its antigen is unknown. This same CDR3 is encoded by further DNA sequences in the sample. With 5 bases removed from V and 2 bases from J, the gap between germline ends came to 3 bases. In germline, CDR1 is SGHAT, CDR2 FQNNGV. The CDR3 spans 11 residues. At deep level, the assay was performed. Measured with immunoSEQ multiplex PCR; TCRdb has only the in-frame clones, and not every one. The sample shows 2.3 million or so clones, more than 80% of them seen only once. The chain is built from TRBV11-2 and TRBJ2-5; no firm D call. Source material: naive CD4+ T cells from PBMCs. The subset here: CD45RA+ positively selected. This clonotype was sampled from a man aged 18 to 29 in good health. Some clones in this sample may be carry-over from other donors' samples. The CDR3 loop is CASSLQETQYF. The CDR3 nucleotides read TGTGCCAGCAGCCTACAAGAGACCCAGTACTTC.